This T cell receptor beta chain is drawn from a study of cytomegalovirus exposure and HLA in healthy donors. This PCR relied on a set of 60 Vbeta primers and 13 Jbeta primers. The table came from immunoSEQ multiplex PCR; TCRdb's copy has only in-frame clones and leaves some out. The sample carries about 220,000 clones, over 60% recorded once. Regarding this clone: The target antigen is unknown.

CDR3 length: 14 amino acids. Trimming took 3 bases from V and 4 from J, leaving 13 bases between them. Germline CDR1 KGHSH, CDR2 LQKENI. Whole-study results and caveats: Trimming of TCR beta V- and J-genes showed a link, identified in a later analysis, to a missense DCLRE1C variant. According to a later analysis, most TCR beta chains associated with CMV appeared HLA-restricted.

The study sampled nominally healthy donors, though unrecorded immune exposures were likely. Sequenced sample: PBMCs. This TCR was sampled from a male donor in good health and CMV-seronegative. This sequence joins TRBV18 and TRBJ2-7; a weak D match, TRBD1 (6 bases). For the CDR3, the DNA is TGTGCCAGCTCACCCTTAAGGACAGTATACGAGCAGTACTTC. Translated, it gives CASSPLRTVYEQYF. Complete variable domain (other parts from reference TRBV18 and TRBJ2-7): NAGVMQNPRHLVRRRGQEARLRCSPMKGHSHVYWYRQLPEEGLKFMVYLQKENIIDESGMPKERFSAEFPKEGPSILRIQQVVRGDSAAYFCASSPLRTVYEQYFGPGTRLTVT.